These 20 T cell receptor beta chains were all obtained from the same sample, sequenced in a study of identical twins. TCRdb called the 5' RACE reads again in MiXCR, with one record for every CDR3 protein. The sample shows 400,000 to 600,000 distinct CDR3 sequences, about 20% of them seen only once. This sample also appeared in a second study, on yellow fever vaccine responses in identical twins.

The sample was CD4+ T cells sorted from blood. The receptors were gathered from a woman between 18 and 29 years old in good health.

The table lists this clonotype with a few counts. V and J are TRBV10-3 and TRBJ2-7, with D perhaps matching TRBD2 (5 bases). Trimming shortened V by 4 bases and J by 2 bases, and 12 bases separated the two germline ends. CDR1 ENHRY and CDR2 SYGVKD come from the germline V gene. This CDR3 has 14 amino acids. The CDR3: CAISGTSAAYEQYF. The CDR3 nucleotides are TGTGCCATCAGTGGGACTTCTGCCGCCTACGAGCAGTACTTC.

The chain uses TRBV18 and TRBJ1-1; 7 bases align to TRBD1. Unmatched junction bases numbered 6, after V lost 5 bases and J lost 0 bases. The germline CDR1 and CDR2 sequences are KGHSH and LQKENI. The CDR3 sequence is 15 residues long. Written as DNA, the CDR3 is TGTGCCAGCTCAAAAGACAGGGTAGTGAACACTGAAGCTTTCTTT. This translates into CASSKDRVVNTEAFF.

This clonotype was detected a few times. The J gene is TRBJ2-1, the V gene TRBV7-3; D perhaps matches TRBD2 (6 bases). The CDR3 totals 15 residues. The ends were cut back, 1 base at V and 3 bases at J, with 10 bases in the middle. Per germline, CDR1 SGHTA and CDR2 FQGTGA. DNA of the CDR3: TGTGCCAGCAGCTTAAGCGGGAAAAACTACAATGAGCAGTTCTTC. Its translation is CASSLSGKNYNEQFF.

V and J are TRBV5-1 and TRBJ1-1; no firm D call. Germline V gene data show CDR1 as SGHRS and CDR2 as YFSETQ. V dropped 3 bases and J dropped 8 bases, with 11 bases sitting between them. This CDR3 is built from 12 residues. CDR3 sequence (DNA): TGCGCCAGCAGCTCGGACGAGCGGGAAGCTTTCTTT. This gives the protein CASSSDEREAFF.

CDR3 nucleotides: TGTGCCAGCAGCCGGTTGACTAGCGTGAAAATCCAAGAGACCCAGTACTTC. Protein: CASSRLTSVKIQETQYF. This chain links TRBV7-9 with TRBJ2-5; 8 bases agree with TRBD2. After removal of 5 bases from V and 1 base from J, the junction contained 12 bases not matched to a gene. In germline, CDR1 is SEHNR, CDR2 FQNEAQ (reference sequence). CDR3 length: 17 amino acids.

This clonotype showed up just a few times. V and J are TRBV6-1 and TRBJ2-1, with 9 positions matching TRBD2. Germline CDR1 reads MNHNS; CDR2 reads SASEGT. The CDR3 is 16 residues long. With 6 bases clipped from V and 4 bases from J, the junction kept 10 bases outside the gene matches. CDR3: CASRDFSGGAYNEQFF. The CDR3 DNA follows: TGTGCCAGCAGAGACTTTAGCGGGGGAGCGTACAATGAGCAGTTCTTC.

This sequence joins TRBV15 and TRBJ2-1; 14 bases are a match to TRBD2. Germline V lookup: CDR1 LNHNV, CDR2 YYDKDF (reference sequence). J was trimmed by 6 bases and V by 8 bases; bases with no gene match: 9. The CDR3 is 16 residues long. The CDR3 spells CATERGGLAGGNEQFF. The DNA of the CDR3 is TGTGCCACCGAGAGGGGAGGACTAGCGGGAGGCAATGAGCAGTTCTTC.

This clonotype showed up just a few times. The chain employs TRBV7-3 and TRBJ2-5; possibly TRBD2 for D (6 bases). The V end lost 8 bases, the J end lost 7 bases, and 20 bases lay between the germline ends. The CDR3 has 14 residues. Germline CDR1 is SGHTA and CDR2 is FQGTGA. The CDR3 DNA is TGTGCCAGCTCCCCGGGCCCTCAAGCGGGGACCCAGTACTTC. Its protein product is CASSPGPQAGTQYF.

CDR3 loop: CSAGGGQETQYF. In nucleotides, the CDR3 is TGCAGTGCTGGAGGGGGTCAAGAGACCCAGTACTTC. This chain connects TRBV20-1 to TRBJ2-5; tentatively, D is TRBD1 or TRBD2 (6 bases each). The ends were cut back, 5 bases at V and 2 bases at J, with 9 bases in the middle. The germline gives CDR1 DFQATT, CDR2 SNEGSKA (reference sequence). The CDR3 covers 12 residues.

The V call is TRBV7-9, the J call TRBJ2-6; D gene ambiguous. The CDR3 runs to 15 residues. Germline CDR1 is SEHNR and CDR2 is FQNEAQ (reference sequence). Trimming cost V 8 bases and J 0 bases, with 11 bases left between them. CDR3 sequence (DNA): TGTGCCAGCTTGTTGGCGAGCTCTGGGGCCAACGTCCTGACTTTC. Amino acids: CASLLASSGANVLTF.

This clonotype was seen only a few times. This chain joins TRBV21-1 and TRBJ2-4. TRBV21-1 is a pseudogene segment. The CDR3 spans 18 residues. Here the CDR3 reads CASSKAGKRGLAKNIQYF. CDR3 nucleotide sequence: TGTGCCAGCAGCAAAGCTGGAAAAAGAGGACTAGCCAAAAACATTCAGTACTTC.

In its sample, this clonotype was seen a few times. J is TRBJ2-7 and V is TRBV11-2, with D tentatively TRBD2 (5 bases). The germline CDR1 and CDR2 sequences are SGHAT and FQNNGV. This CDR3 spans 13 amino acids. The germline V and J ends were trimmed by 3 bases and 3 bases, with 9 bases remaining between them. CDR3 coding DNA: TGTGCCAGCAGCTTCGGGCGGGTCTACGAGCAGTACTTC. Translating gives CASSFGRVYEQYF.

The chain employs TRBV3-1 and TRBJ2-7, with D uncertain. Trimming took 1 base from V and 7 from J, leaving 11 bases between them. This CDR3 has 13 residues. Per germline, CDR1 LGHDT and CDR2 YNNKEL (reference sequence). CDR3 DNA: TGTGCCAGCAGCCAAGCCCCCTCTCGAGAGCAGTACTTC. Protein product: CASSQAPSREQYF.

V gene TRBV20-1 combines with J gene TRBJ2-7; 7 nucleotides agree with TRBD1. Germline V gene sequence: CDR1 DFQATT, CDR2 SNEGSKA (reference sequence). V was pared by 4 bases and J by 0 bases, with 6 bases of the junction left unmatched. CDR3 length: 14 amino acids. The CDR3 bases are TGCAGTGCTACCGGGACAGAAAGCTCCTACGAGCAGTACGTC. Encoded protein: CSATGTESSYEQYV.

This clonotype came up a few times. The chain carries TRBV11-2 and TRBJ2-3; 8 bases map to TRBD2. The ends lost 8 bases at V and 3 bases at J; junction bases unmatched: 4. Germline V gene sequence: CDR1 SGHAT, CDR2 FQNNGV. CDR3 length: 13 amino acids. The DNA for the CDR3 is TGTGCCAGCGCCGGGGGGGAGACAGATACGCAGTATTTT. It yields the protein CASAGGETDTQYF.

In its sample, this clonotype was seen a few times. The chain links TRBV3-1 to TRBJ1-2; TRBD1 matches 9 bases. The CDR3 loop spans 14 amino acids. The germline V gene has CDR1 LGHDT and CDR2 YNNKEL (reference sequence). Trimming took 4 bases from V and 2 from J; bases not matched to a gene: 2. CDR3 DNA: TGTGCCAGCAGCCGGACAGGGGCCAACTATGGCTACACCTTC. This encodes CASSRTGANYGYTF.

V gene TRBV3-1 combines with J gene TRBJ2-1; D may be TRBD2 (6 bases). This CDR3 has 14 amino acids. CDR1 and CDR2 (germline): LGHDT, YNNKEL (reference sequence). V was cut by 2 bases and J by 1 base, with 6 bases left in between. This chain's CDR3 is CASSQSGSYNEQFF. The CDR3 DNA follows: TGTGCCAGCAGCCAAAGCGGGTCCTACAATGAGCAGTTCTTC.

This chain links TRBV5-1 with TRBJ2-1; 15 bases map to TRBD2. The germline V gene has CDR1 SGHRS and CDR2 YFSETQ. CDR3 size: 19 residues. V was pared by 5 bases and J by 1 base, with 10 bases of the junction left unmatched. The CDR3 nucleotides read TGCGCCAGCAGAACCCCGGGACTAGCGGGAGGAGGTTCCTACAATGAGCAGTTCTTC. Translated, it gives CASRTPGLAGGGSYNEQFF.

This clonotype was counted only a few times. The V call is TRBV12-3 or TRBV12-4, the J call TRBJ1-2; D unresolved. V was cut by 0 bases and J by 4 bases, with 9 bases left in between. CDR3 length equals 14 residues. The CDR3 loop reads CASSLARQLYGYTF. DNA of the CDR3: TGTGCCAGCAGTTTAGCACGCCAGCTCTATGGCTACACCTTC.

The chain combines TRBV2 with TRBJ2-7, with a tentative D call TRBD2 (7 bases). The germline V gene has CDR1 SNHLY and CDR2 FYNNEI. V gave up 6 bases and J gave up 3 bases, with 15 bases separating them. The CDR3 extends over 14 amino acids. The CDR3 bases are TGTGCCAGCAGGGGGGCGGGGGTGAGCTACGAGCAGTACTTC. Translated, it gives CASRGAGVSYEQYF.